Below, 26 T cell receptor beta chains from the same sample are listed, as sequenced in a study of shared clonotypes between healthy human individuals. Assay used: immunoSEQ multiplex PCR; TCRdb lists only in-frame clones, some missing. Here the sample spans fewer than 1 million clones, 90% to 98% being singletons. Naive CD8 cells, CD45RO-negative and positively selected for CCR7, excluded terminally differentiated effector memory CD45RA+ cells. The sample consisted of naive CD8+ T cells sorted from blood. The receptors come from a man aged 25-40 years in good health.

In the case of this clone: Other DNA sequences in this sample translate to the same CDR3. The rearrangement joins TRBV27 to TRBJ1-1, with TRBD1 as a possible D gene (5 bases). The CDR3 is 14 residues long. CDR1 is MNHEY and CDR2 is SMNVEV in the germline V gene (reference sequence). Trimming removed 2 bases from V and 1 base from J, with 8 bases in between. Here the CDR3 DNA reads TGTGCCAGCAGTTTAGGACAAAGGAACACTGAAGCTTTCTTT. Encoded protein: CASSLGQRNTEAFF.

CDR3 protein: CASSQVRSYGYTF. CDR3 DNA sequence: TGCGCCAGCAGCCAAGTCAGGAGCTATGGCTACACCTTC. This chain links TRBV4-3 with TRBJ1-2; D is unclear. The CDR3 length is 13 residues. V dropped 1 base and J dropped 4 bases, with 7 bases sitting between them. The germline CDR1 and CDR2 sequences are LGHNA and YSLEER.

The chain has TRBV11-2 and TRBJ2-7, with 13 bases matching TRBD2. After removal of 0 bases from V and 4 bases from J, the junction contained 6 bases not matched to a gene. In germline, CDR1 is SGHAT, CDR2 FQNNGV. This CDR3 region has 17 residues. The CDR3 spells CASSLDTSGGGLYEQYF. In nucleotides, the CDR3 is TGTGCCAGCAGCTTAGATACTAGCGGGGGGGGATTATACGAGCAGTACTTC.

This CDR3 reads CASSYSNGAGEQYF. The CDR3 bases are TGTGCCAGCAGTTACTCGAATGGGGCTGGGGAGCAGTACTTC. The rearrangement joins TRBV6-5 to TRBJ2-7; D might be TRBD1 (5 bases). The length of the CDR3 is 14 residues. The germline V and J ends were trimmed by 0 bases and 7 bases, with 13 bases remaining between them. The germline CDR1 and CDR2 sequences are MNHEY and SVGAGI.

CDR3 sequence reads: CASSLEQGGSEKLFF. The CDR3 DNA sequence: TGTGCCAGCAGTTTAGAACAGGGCGGTAGTGAAAAACTGTTTTTT. The V gene is TRBV27, the J gene TRBJ1-4, with TRBD1 as a possible D gene (6 bases). V was trimmed by 2 bases and J by 7 bases, leaving 14 bases between them. The CDR3 loop spans 15 amino acids. Germline V CDR1 and CDR2: MNHEY, SMNVEV (reference sequence).

A word on this clone: Other DNA sequences of this sample code for an identical CDR3. This chain connects TRBV19 to TRBJ2-1; TRBD2 might be the D (5 bases). Germline assignment: CDR1 LNHDA and CDR2 SQIVND (reference sequence). The CDR3 totals 11 residues. The V gene lost 3 bases and the J gene lost 10 bases, with 7 bases spanning the gap. CDR3 residues: CASSIGGEQFF. The CDR3 DNA sequence: TGTGCCAGTAGTATCGGCGGGGAGCAGTTCTTC.

A word on this clone: Other nucleotide sequences in the sample specify the same CDR3. The J gene is TRBJ1-1, the V gene TRBV27; D gene unclear. CDR3 length: 13 amino acids. The germline V and J ends were trimmed by 2 bases and 2 bases, with 6 bases remaining between them. The V gene's germline CDR1 is MNHEY and CDR2 SMNVEV (reference sequence). CDR3 sequence (DNA): TGTGCCAGCAGTTTAGGGCAAAACACTGAAGCTTTCTTT. The encoded protein is CASSLGQNTEAFF.

The gene calls are TRBV28 and TRBJ2-7, with D uncertain. Trimming shortened V by 6 bases and J by 2 bases, and 11 bases separated the two germline ends. This CDR3 region has 13 residues. CDR1 MDHEN and CDR2 SYDVKM come from the germline V gene. The CDR3 bases are TGTGCCAGCAGCCGGCAGGTAGCCTACGAGCAGTACTTC. It specifies CASSRQVAYEQYF. Drawing the rest from reference TRBV28 and TRBJ2-7, the complete variable domain is DVKVTQSSRYLVKRTGEKVFLECVQDMDHENMFWYRQDPGLGLRLIYFSYDVKMKEKGDIPEGYSVSREKKERFSLILESASTNQTSMYLCASSRQVAYEQYFGPGTRLTVT.

The chain carries TRBV5-8 and TRBJ2-7; D is unresolved. The CDR3 is made up of 14 amino acids. Trimming removed 0 bases at V and 3 bases at J, with 10 bases between. Germline CDR1 SGHTS, CDR2 YDEGEE. DNA of the CDR3: TGTGCCAGCAGCTTGGTAGGGCTCCTCTACGAGCAGTACTTC. This sequence encodes CASSLVGLLYEQYF.

The CDR3 here is CASSEPLAGAYNEQFF. As DNA, the CDR3 is TGTGCCAGCAGCGAACCTCTAGCGGGAGCCTACAATGAGCAGTTCTTC. The V and J genes are TRBV7-9 and TRBJ2-1, with 10 bases identical to TRBD2. V lost 5 bases to trimming and J lost 2 bases; unmatched junction nucleotides: 6. The germline gives CDR1 SEHNR, CDR2 FQNEAQ (reference sequence). This CDR3 comprises 16 residues.

This rearrangement joins TRBV4-3 to TRBJ2-1; 10 bases are shared with TRBD2. The V segment lost 6 bases and the J segment 5 bases; nucleotides outside the gene matches: 7. The germline V gene has CDR1 LGHNA and CDR2 YSLEER. This CDR3 region has 15 residues. CDR3 protein: CASRASGSWDNEQFF. The CDR3 DNA follows: TGCGCCAGCAGAGCTAGCGGGAGTTGGGACAATGAGCAGTTCTTC.

The chain recombines TRBV11-2 with TRBJ2-2; 10 bases match TRBD2. Germline assignment: CDR1 SGHAT and CDR2 FQNNGV. The length of the CDR3 is 16 residues. V shed 4 bases and J 5 bases; nucleotides not matched to a gene: 7. The CDR3 is CASSSRLAGLTGELFF. In DNA form, the CDR3 reads TGTGCCAGCAGCTCCCGACTAGCGGGTCTAACCGGGGAGCTGTTTTTT. The complete variable domain, with remaining parts taken from reference TRBV11-2 and TRBJ2-2, reads EAGVAQSPRYKIIEKRQSVAFWCNPISGHATLYWYQQILGQGPKLLIQFQNNGVVDDSQLPKDRFSAERLKGVDSTLKIQPAKLEDSAVYLCASSSRLAGLTGELFFGEGSRLTVL.

The J gene is TRBJ2-7, the V gene TRBV4-3, with 12 positions matching TRBD2. V trimming: 0 bases; J trimming: 2 bases; junction bases outside the gene matches: 5. Germline V CDR1 and CDR2: LGHNA, YSLEER. The CDR3 consists of 17 residues. This chain's CDR3 is CASSQESRLAGAYEQYF. The CDR3 nucleotides are TGCGCCAGCAGCCAAGAGAGTCGACTAGCGGGGGCCTACGAGCAGTACTTC.

This clone was picked up one time. The chain joins TRBV7-9 to TRBJ2-1; 8 positions agree with TRBD2. Germline loops: CDR1 SEHNR, CDR2 FQNEAQ (reference sequence). This CDR3 contains 19 residues. Unmatched junction bases numbered 12, after V lost 1 base and J lost 1 base. The CDR3 DNA follows: TGTGCCAGCAGCTTAGATAGGTCCCACGCGGGAGGTTCCTACAATGAGCAGTTCTTC. This codes for CASSLDRSHAGGSYNEQFF. The variable domain in full, with the rest retrieved from reference TRBV7-9 and TRBJ2-1, is DTGVSQNPRHKITKRGQNVTFRCDPISEHNRLYWYRQTLGQGPEFLTYFQNEAQLEKSRLLSDRFSAERPKGSFSTLEIQRTEQGDSAMYLCASSLDRSHAGGSYNEQFFGPGTRLTVL.

This rearrangement joins TRBV7-6 to TRBJ2-7; 9 positions agree with TRBD1. Trimming at V came to 5 bases and at J to 4 bases, leaving 6 bases not matched to a gene. Germline V gene lookup returns CDR1 SGHVS and CDR2 FNYEAQ. CDR3 length equals 14 residues. CDR3 in amino acids: CASSDTGGQYEQYF. CDR3 sequence (DNA): TGTGCCAGCAGCGACACAGGGGGCCAGTACGAGCAGTACTTC.

The chain links TRBV4-1 to TRBJ2-1; D is possibly TRBD2 (5 bases). Germline V gene data show CDR1 as MGHRA and CDR2 as YSYEKL. Deletions cut 4 bases from V and 7 bases from J, with 11 bases between. CDR3 size: 13 residues. The CDR3 region is CASSLLGVNEQFF. The CDR3 bases are TGCGCCAGCAGCCTCCTCGGGGTAAATGAGCAGTTCTTC.

This chain connects TRBV29-1 to TRBJ2-7; 7 positions agree with TRBD2. The CDR3 has 17 residues. CDR1 and CDR2 (germline): SQVTM, ANQGSEA. The trim removed 0 bases at V and 1 base at J, leaving 12 bases unmatched. CDR3: CSVEEAGSSGKSYEQYF. The DNA for the CDR3 is TGCAGCGTTGAAGAGGCGGGTTCTAGCGGAAAATCCTACGAGCAGTACTTC.

The CDR3 here is CASSQEGAGQGTDTQYF. The CDR3 region has the DNA TGCGCCAGCAGCCAAGAGGGCGCGGGACAGGGGACAGATACGCAGTATTTT. V usage is TRBV4-1 and J usage is TRBJ2-3, with 10 nucleotides matching TRBD1. The CDR3 covers 17 residues. The V and J ends lost 0 bases and 3 bases, in that order; junction bases with no gene match: 6. Germline CDR1 reads MGHRA; CDR2 reads YSYEKL.

The chain links TRBV11-2 to TRBJ2-2, with 10 bases that match TRBD1. Germline V gene data show CDR1 as SGHAT and CDR2 as FQNNGV. The V gene end was trimmed by 4 bases and the J gene end by 4 bases; junction bases not matched to a gene: 6. The CDR3 has 16 amino acids. The CDR3 DNA sequence: TGTGCCAGCAGCTCCTGGACAGGGGGACCCACCGGGGAGCTGTTTTTT. Translation: CASSSWTGGPTGELFF.

The chain has TRBV28 and TRBJ2-5, with 11 bases fitting TRBD1. J lost 3 bases, V lost 5 bases, and 8 bases had no gene match. Germline CDR1 and CDR2: MDHEN and SYDVKM. This CDR3 has 16 amino acids. The CDR3 DNA is TGTGCCAGCAGTGATGGGACAGGGGGATCCAAAGAGACCCAGTACTTC. Its protein product is CASSDGTGGSKETQYF.

V is TRBV27 and J is TRBJ1-1, with 10 bases that match TRBD1. This CDR3 spans 14 amino acids. V lost 2 bases, J lost 4 bases, and 1 base stayed unmatched. Per the germline V gene, CDR1 is MNHEY and CDR2 is SMNVEV (reference sequence). The CDR3 sequence is CASSLRTGGTEAFF. The CDR3, as DNA: TGTGCCAGCAGTTTACGGACAGGGGGCACTGAAGCTTTCTTT.

The chain carries TRBV28 and TRBJ1-5; possibly TRBD1 for D (5 bases). Germline V gene sequence: CDR1 MDHEN, CDR2 SYDVKM. V lost 3 bases and J lost 5, with 17 bases in between. The CDR3 is made up of 16 amino acids. The CDR3 reads CASSFGRGIADQPQHF. The CDR3 nucleotides are TGTGCCAGCAGTTTTGGTAGGGGCATAGCGGATCAGCCCCAGCATTTT. The full variable domain, rest sourced from reference TRBV28 and TRBJ1-5, is DVKVTQSSRYLVKRTGEKVFLECVQDMDHENMFWYRQDPGLGLRLIYFSYDVKMKEKGDIPEGYSVSREKKERFSLILESASTNQTSMYLCASSFGRGIADQPQHFGDGTRLSIL.

The V and J genes are TRBV27 and TRBJ2-2; 7 positions match TRBD2. The germline V gene encodes CDR1 MNHEY and CDR2 SMNVEV (reference sequence). The J segment lost 5 bases and the V segment lost 8 bases, leaving 5 bases of the junction unmatched. The CDR3 has 13 amino acids. CDR3 residues: CASRISGTGELFF. The CDR3 nucleotides read TGTGCCAGCCGTATTAGCGGGACCGGGGAGCTGTTTTTT.

J is TRBJ2-7 and V is TRBV6-5, with D possibly called TRBD1 or TRBD2 (5 bases each). Trimming removed 6 bases from V and 4 bases from J, with 13 bases in between. Germline CDR1 is MNHEY and CDR2 is SVGAGI. The CDR3 runs 13 residues. The CDR3 nucleotides read TGTGCCAGCAGCCCCGTTGAGGGGTACGAGCAGTACTTC. This encodes CASSPVEGYEQYF.

The chain is built from TRBV7-2 and TRBJ2-1; 8 bases match TRBD1. Germline CDR1 and CDR2: SGHTA and FQGNSA. V trimming: 6 bases; J trimming: 5 bases; junction bases outside the gene matches: 3. The CDR3 loop spans 13 amino acids. The CDR3 region has the DNA TGTGCCAGCAGGCGACAGGGGAACAATGAGCAGTTCTTC. Translated, it gives CASRRQGNNEQFF. Together with reference TRBV7-2 and TRBJ2-1, the CDR3 gives the full variable domain: GAGVSQSPSNKVTEKGKDVELRCDPISGHTALYWYRQSLGQGLEFLIYFQGNSAPDKSGLPSDRFSAERTGGSVSTLTIQRTQQEDSAVYLCASRRQGNNEQFFGPGTRLTVL.

The V call is TRBV11-2, the J call TRBJ2-7, with 8 bases fitting TRBD1. Germline V gene lookup returns CDR1 SGHAT and CDR2 FQNNGV. The CDR3 contains 15 residues. With V trimmed by 1 base and J by 0 bases, 2 bases remained unmatched. CDR3 in DNA: TGTGCCAGCAGCTTAGGGACAGGGATCTCCTACGAGCAGTACTTC. Translating gives CASSLGTGISYEQYF.